This T cell receptor beta chain was captured in a study of T cells in Graves' hyperthyroidism and ophthalmopathy. RNA transcripts were the template for amplifying TCR beta CDR3 regions. The HTBI primer set served for first-round RT-PCR of the TCR CDR3. Using its own MiXCR run on the multiplex PCR reads, TCRdb lists one record per CDR3 protein. The table includes fewer than 900,000 distinct CDR3 sequences, 15% to 20% detected once. Study-level points and caveats: Blood also contained most expanded thyroid clonotypes above 0.001.

Patients were excluded for uncontrolled infection, other autoimmune disease, pregnancy or lactation. Germline loops: CDR1 SGHAT, CDR2 FQNNGV. V lost 6 bases, J lost 4 bases, and 14 bases lay in between. The CDR3 has 14 residues. In its sample, this clonotype was seen many times. Antigen unknown. The chain carries TRBV11-2 and TRBJ2-3; D unresolved. The source material was blood. This receptor was taken from a woman in her 50s with Graves' hyperthyroidism that later progressed to Graves' ophthalmopathy. CDR3 sequence (DNA): TGTGCCAGCAGATCTCAGATCGGGTCAGATACGCAGTATTTT. It codes for CASRSQIGSDTQYF.